This passage covers 10 T cell receptor beta chains from one sample sequenced in a study of T cell responses to AZD1222 COVID-19 vaccine. Repertoires were generated with immunoSEQ multiplex PCR, while TCRdb's copy carries only in-frame clones and drops some. Among about 55,000 clones listed, around 84% were seen once. Sequencing was performed on peripheral blood, taken on day 0 of AZD1222 vaccination. The receptors stem from an adult in good health.

The rearrangement joins TRBV7-9 to TRBJ1-5; 10 nucleotides line up with TRBD1. Germline CDR1 is SEHNR and CDR2 is FQNEAQ (reference sequence). J gave up 4 bases and V 5 bases, and 11 bases lay outside the gene matches. The CDR3 is 17 amino acids. CDR3 protein: CASSQLGGTGVNQPQHF. CDR3 sequence (DNA): TGTGCCAGCAGCCAACTAGGGGGGACAGGGGTTAATCAGCCCCAGCATTTT.

The V and J genes are TRBV18 and TRBJ2-5; tentatively, D is TRBD2 (5 bases). In germline, CDR1 is KGHSH, CDR2 LQKENI. Deletions cut 2 bases from V and 1 base from J, with 14 bases between. The CDR3 runs to 16 residues. CDR3 region: CASSPSGIPFQETQYF. CDR3 DNA: TGTGCCAGCTCACCATCCGGGATCCCTTTCCAAGAGACCCAGTACTTC. The full variable domain, in which reference TRBV18 and TRBJ2-5 provide the parts outside the CDR3, is NAGVMQNPRHLVRRRGQEARLRCSPMKGHSHVYWYRQLPEEGLKFMVYLQKENIIDESGMPKERFSAEFPKEGPSILRIQQVVRGDSAAYFCASSPSGIPFQETQYFGPGTRLLVL.

The rearrangement links TRBV28 to TRBJ2-1; TRBD2 matches 8 bases. The germline V gene has CDR1 MDHEN and CDR2 SYDVKM. V shed 5 bases, J shed 9 bases, and the junction held 15 bases outside the gene matches. The CDR3 totals 16 residues. The CDR3 spells CASSRPPGLELGEQFF. The DNA for the CDR3 is TGTGCCAGCAGTCGGCCGCCGGGACTAGAGCTCGGTGAGCAGTTCTTC.

The genes are TRBV25-1 and TRBJ2-2; 16 bases are a match to TRBD2. V shed 4 bases, J shed 6 bases, and the junction held 2 bases outside the gene matches. The germline V gene encodes CDR1 MGHDK and CDR2 SYGVNS. The CDR3 extends over 16 amino acids. This chain's CDR3 is CASSGGLAGGPGELFF. DNA of the CDR3: TGTGCCAGCAGTGGGGGACTAGCGGGAGGGCCCGGGGAGCTGTTTTTT.

In its sample, this clone was seen a few times. V is TRBV5-1 and J is TRBJ2-3, with TRBD2 matching 12 bases. Trimming at V came to 4 bases and at J to 0 bases, leaving 3 bases not matched to a gene. Germline CDR1 is SGHRS and CDR2 is YFSETQ. The CDR3 runs 16 residues. The CDR3 spells CASSTSGRPSTDTQYF. DNA of the CDR3: TGCGCCAGCAGCACTAGCGGGAGGCCTAGCACAGATACGCAGTATTTT.

This chain connects TRBV9 to TRBJ2-1; D uncertain. The CDR3 totals 12 residues. Trimming removed 4 bases from V and 6 bases from J, with 8 bases in between. Germline V lookup: CDR1 SGDLS, CDR2 YYNGEE. CDR3 coding DNA: TGTGCCAGCAGCTTTCTCGGCAATGAGCAGTTCTTC. As protein: CASSFLGNEQFF.

The rearrangement joins TRBV5-8 to TRBJ2-1, with TRBD1 as a possible D gene (5 bases). Germline V gene sequence: CDR1 SGHTS, CDR2 YDEGEE. The CDR3 spans 14 residues. The V gene lost 1 base and the J gene lost 3 bases, with 8 bases spanning the gap. The CDR3 spells CASSLLQDYNEQFF. Here the CDR3 DNA reads TGTGCCAGCAGCTTGTTACAGGACTACAATGAGCAGTTCTTC.

This clone was seen a handful of times. The V and J genes are TRBV29-1 and TRBJ2-4, with TRBD1 matching 8 bases. Germline CDR1 reads SQVTM; CDR2 reads ANQGSEA. This CDR3 comprises 15 residues. The V gene end was trimmed by 7 bases and the J gene end by 3 bases; junction bases not matched to a gene: 11. The CDR3 protein is CSASRVDRGKNIQYF. CDR3 nucleotide sequence: TGCAGCGCATCGAGGGTAGACAGGGGCAAAAACATTCAGTACTTC.

This clone was observed a handful of times. The rearrangement uses TRBV5-4 and TRBJ2-7; 9 nucleotides align to TRBD2. The V segment lost 3 bases and the J segment 6 bases; nucleotides outside the gene matches: 13. The germline V gene encodes CDR1 SGHNT and CDR2 YYREEE (reference sequence). CDR3 length equals 16 residues. Here the CDR3 DNA reads TGTGCCAGCAGCTCGGTCTTGCGGGAGGGCCGGTTCGAGCAGTACTTC. This codes for CASSSVLREGRFEQYF. The full variable domain, rest sourced from reference TRBV5-4 and TRBJ2-7, is ETGVTQSPTHLIKTRGQQVTLRCSSQSGHNTVSWYQQALGQGPQFIFQYYREEENGRGNFPPRFSGLQFPNYSSELNVNALELDDSALYLCASSSVLREGRFEQYFGPGTRLTVT.

The rearrangement joins TRBV18 to TRBJ1-5, with D tentatively TRBD1 (6 bases). The V gene lost 3 bases and the J gene lost 7 bases, with 16 bases spanning the gap. Germline V CDR1 and CDR2: KGHSH, LQKENI. The CDR3 loop spans 15 amino acids. The CDR3 loop is CASSPNRDNGQPQHF. For the CDR3, the DNA is TGTGCCAGCTCACCTAACAGGGATAATGGACAGCCCCAGCATTTT. Full variable domain (remainder filled in from reference TRBV18 and TRBJ1-5): NAGVMQNPRHLVRRRGQEARLRCSPMKGHSHVYWYRQLPEEGLKFMVYLQKENIIDESGMPKERFSAEFPKEGPSILRIQQVVRGDSAAYFCASSPNRDNGQPQHFGDGTRLSIL.